This TCR beta chain was obtained from a study of T cells in Graves' hyperthyroidism and ophthalmopathy. Germline CDR1 and CDR2: MNHNS and SASEGT. V was pared by 4 bases and J by 3 bases, with 10 bases between. The CDR3 is 14 amino acids. There were TCR beta CDR3 regions amplified from RNA transcripts. The HTBI primer set drove a first-round RT-PCR of the TCR CDR3. MiXCR was run by TCRdb on the multiplex PCR reads, yielding one entry per CDR3 protein. The table includes about 360,000 distinct CDR3 sequences, about 13% detected once. This clonotype was seen at least ten times. Patients between 18 and 65 years old had hyperthyroidism, newly diagnosed and lasting under 2 months.

The chain recombines TRBV6-1 with TRBJ2-4, with D maybe TRBD1 (7 bases). This sequence was found in a man aged 25-40 years with Graves' hyperthyroidism that later progressed to Graves' ophthalmopathy. The material sequenced was blood. The CDR3 here is CASSGRGDKNIQYF. CDR3 nucleotides: TGTGCCAGCAGTGGCAGGGGGGACAAAAACATTCAGTACTTC.